This record covers a single T cell receptor beta chain. The antigen remains undetermined. CDR3 length equals 16 residues. Germline CDR1 MNHNY, CDR2 SVGAGI (reference sequence). The V end lost 6 bases, the J end lost 2 bases, and 17 bases lay between the germline ends. Each cDNA molecule carried a unique molecular identifier. TCRdb reprocessed the 5' RACE reads via MiXCR and lists one record per CDR3 protein. This sample has about 55,000 distinct CDR3 sequences; more than 13% occur once, and the top ten carry 10%. These data belong to a study of early T cells in non-severe SARS-CoV-2 infection. Across the whole study: Sequencing used unsorted whole-blood bulk RNA, so chains lack pairing.

Regarding the study as a whole: In VDJdb matching, anti-spike CD8 responses were favored while private and CD4 specificities went missing.

The source is an adult who was a healthcare worker with PCR-confirmed SARS-CoV-2 infection or an uninfected control (not recorded which). Sequenced material: whole blood, taken at baseline. The chain carries TRBV6-6 and TRBJ1-5, with D possibly being TRBD1 (6 bases). CDR3 residues: CASSKHRDNRNQPQHF. CDR3 sequence (DNA): TGTGCCAGCAGCAAACACCGGGACAACCGCAATCAGCCCCAGCATTTT.